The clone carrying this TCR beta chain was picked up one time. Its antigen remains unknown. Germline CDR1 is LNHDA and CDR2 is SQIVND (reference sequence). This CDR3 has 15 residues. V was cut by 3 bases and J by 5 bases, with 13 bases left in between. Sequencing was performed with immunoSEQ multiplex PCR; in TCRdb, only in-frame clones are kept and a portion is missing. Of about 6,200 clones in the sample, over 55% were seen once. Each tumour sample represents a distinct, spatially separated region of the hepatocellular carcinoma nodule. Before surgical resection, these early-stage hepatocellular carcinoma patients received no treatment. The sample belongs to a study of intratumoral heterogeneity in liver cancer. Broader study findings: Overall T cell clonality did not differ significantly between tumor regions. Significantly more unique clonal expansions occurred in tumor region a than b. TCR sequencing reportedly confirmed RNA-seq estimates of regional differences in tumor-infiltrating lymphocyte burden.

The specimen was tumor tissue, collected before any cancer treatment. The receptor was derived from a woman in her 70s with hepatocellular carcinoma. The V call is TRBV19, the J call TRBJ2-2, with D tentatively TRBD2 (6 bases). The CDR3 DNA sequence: TGTGCCAGTAGTATCGGCAGCGGAGGGACCGGGGAGCTGTTTTTT. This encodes CASSIGSGGTGELFF.